The 16 T cell receptor beta chains below all came from one sample that was sequenced in a study of blood T cell repertoires in COVID-19 (dated by TCRdb to the early 2020s). The library relied on the immunoSEQ multiplex PCR assay. TCRdb retrieved this table from immuneACCESS and kept in-frame rearrangements only. Not all clones are present; in checked studies, unresolved V genes account for under half, and no reason is known for the remainder. Within this sample are 250,000 or so clones, with about 80% of them counted one time only. The ten biggest clones cover 3% to 3.5% of the sample. Material for sequencing was peripheral blood. These receptors all stem from a woman over 75 with acute or convalescent COVID-19.

The V and J genes are TRBV4-1 and TRBJ1-2; D is undetermined. Germline V CDR1 and CDR2: MGHRA, YSYEKL. CDR3 length equals 14 residues. The V and J ends lost 1 base and 5 bases respectively, with 11 bases between them. CDR3 sequence (DNA): TGCGCCAGCAGCCAAGCCCAGGCGTCTTATGGCTACACCTTC. Its translation: CASSQAQASYGYTF.

The chain is built from TRBV6-6 and TRBJ2-7, with 8 bases matching TRBD1. Trimming took 6 bases from V and 3 from J; bases not matched to a gene: 7. The germline V gene encodes CDR1 MNHNY and CDR2 SVGAGI (reference sequence). The CDR3 runs 14 residues. This CDR3 is CASRDTGTGYEQYF. CDR3 nucleotide sequence: TGTGCCAGCAGGGACACCGGGACAGGCTACGAGCAGTACTTC.

The chain joins TRBV2 to TRBJ2-2, with 11 bases that match TRBD2. Germline loops: CDR1 SNHLY, CDR2 FYNNEI. This CDR3 has 15 residues. With 6 bases clipped from V and 1 base from J, the junction kept 1 base outside the gene matches. The CDR3 loop is CASSTSGGNTGELFF. CDR3 sequence (DNA): TGTGCCAGCAGCACTAGCGGGGGGAACACCGGGGAGCTGTTTTTT.

This chain connects TRBV11-2 to TRBJ2-2, with TRBD2 matching over 15 bases. The V gene end was trimmed by 5 bases and the J gene end by 5 bases; junction bases not matched to a gene: 9. CDR1 and CDR2 from the germline V gene are SGHAT and FQNNGV. The CDR3 consists of 18 residues. In DNA, the CDR3 is TGTGCCAGCAGCCACCGGACTAGCGGGAGGGCCGGAACCGGGGAGCTGTTTTTT. Its translation is CASSHRTSGRAGTGELFF. The variable domain in full, with the rest retrieved from reference TRBV11-2 and TRBJ2-2, is EAGVAQSPRYKIIEKRQSVAFWCNPISGHATLYWYQQILGQGPKLLIQFQNNGVVDDSQLPKDRFSAERLKGVDSTLKIQPAKLEDSAVYLCASSHRTSGRAGTGELFFGEGSRLTVL.

This rearrangement joins TRBV2 to TRBJ1-2, with 7 positions matching TRBD1. Unmatched junction bases numbered 11, after V lost 3 bases and J lost 7 bases. The CDR3 length is 15 residues. Germline CDR1 is SNHLY and CDR2 is FYNNEI. The chain's CDR3 is CASSDRTGPRGGYTF. CDR3 DNA sequence: TGTGCCAGCAGTGATAGGACAGGACCCCGGGGTGGCTACACCTTC.

V usage is TRBV4-1 and J usage is TRBJ1-2; 9 nucleotides align to TRBD1. CDR3 length equals 14 residues. The germline V gene has CDR1 MGHRA and CDR2 YSYEKL. V shed 6 bases and J 7 bases; nucleotides not matched to a gene: 9. The CDR3 DNA reads TGCGCCAGCAGTCGAGGGGGACAGGGACGTGGCTACACCTTC. Encoded protein: CASSRGGQGRGYTF.

V usage is TRBV7-8 and J usage is TRBJ2-7; 9 nucleotides match TRBD1. CDR1 is SGHVS, CDR2 FQNEAQ, per germline. V lost 2 bases to trimming and J lost 6 bases; unmatched junction nucleotides: 8. CDR3 length: 15 residues. The CDR3 region is CASSLRTGAAGEQYF. The CDR3 DNA is TGTGCCAGCAGCTTAAGGACAGGGGCAGCGGGCGAGCAGTACTTC.

V and J are TRBV19 and TRBJ1-2; TRBD1 is a possible D gene (5 bases). CDR3 size: 15 residues. The germline V gene has CDR1 LNHDA and CDR2 SQIVND (reference sequence). Trimming took off 1 base at V and 4 bases at J, with 13 bases between the two ends. The DNA for the CDR3 is TGTGCCAGTAGTATAGTGTCAGGGCCGCTCTATGGCTACACCTTC. Encoded protein: CASSIVSGPLYGYTF.

The chain combines TRBV27 with TRBJ1-1, with 10 bases identical to TRBD1. Germline V gene sequence: CDR1 MNHEY, CDR2 SMNVEV (reference sequence). This CDR3 spans 15 amino acids. J lost 1 base, V lost 6 bases, and 5 bases had no gene match. The CDR3 loop reads CASRRDRGANTEAFF. For the CDR3, the DNA is TGTGCCAGCAGACGGGACAGGGGAGCGAACACTGAAGCTTTCTTT.

Notes on this clone: This sample includes further DNA sequences coding for the same CDR3. The gene calls are TRBV30 and TRBJ2-3, with 9 bases aligning to TRBD2. Trimming at V came to 3 bases and at J to 0 bases, leaving 1 base not matched to a gene. The germline V gene encodes CDR1 GTSNPN and CDR2 SVGIG (reference sequence). CDR3 length: 14 residues. CDR3 in amino acids: CAWRTSGSTDTQYF. CDR3 in DNA: TGTGCCTGGAGGACTAGCGGAAGCACAGATACGCAGTATTTT. The entire variable domain, with the rest obtained from reference TRBV30 and TRBJ2-3, is as follows: SQTIHQWPATLVQPVGSPLSLECTVEGTSNPNLYWYRQAAGRGLQLLFYSVGIGQISSEVPQNLSASRPQDRQFILSSKKLLLSDSGFYLCAWRTSGSTDTQYFGPGTRLTVL.

This chain uses TRBV19 with TRBJ1-2, with D tentatively TRBD1 (5 bases). CDR1 and CDR2 (germline): LNHDA, SQIVND (reference sequence). The V end was cut by 4 bases, the J end by 3 bases, with 12 bases between. CDR3 length: 14 amino acids. In DNA form, the CDR3 reads TGTGCCAGTAGTAAGGCCCAGGGTGACTATGGCTACACCTTC. It is translated as CASSKAQGDYGYTF.

Remarks on this clone: Other DNA sequences of this sample code for an identical CDR3. V usage is TRBV5-1 and J usage is TRBJ1-6; D uncertain. The germline CDR1 and CDR2 sequences are SGHRS and YFSETQ. This CDR3 is built from 13 residues. Trimming shortened V by 2 bases and J by 7 bases, and 7 bases separated the two germline ends. The chain's CDR3 is CASSLEENSPLHF. The CDR3 DNA follows: TGCGCCAGCAGCTTAGAGGAAAATTCACCCCTCCACTTT. Using reference TRBV5-1 and TRBJ1-6 for the parts outside the CDR3, the full variable domain is KAGVTQTPRYLIKTRGQQVTLSCSPISGHRSVSWYQQTPGQGLQFLFEYFSETQRNKGNFPGRFSGRQFSNSRSEMNVSTLELGDSALYLCASSLEENSPLHFGNGTRLTVT.

The chain is built from TRBV7-8 and TRBJ1-2; D possibly corresponds to TRBD1 (6 bases). The CDR3 covers 15 residues. Germline V gene data show CDR1 as SGHVS and CDR2 as FQNEAQ. Trimming pared 6 bases from V and 6 bases from J, leaving 20 bases between. The CDR3 loop is CASSRRGAGGNGYTF. Written as DNA, the CDR3 is TGTGCCAGCAGTAGACGGGGGGCTGGGGGCAATGGCTACACCTTC.

This clone was seen a few times. The chain uses TRBV29-1 and TRBJ2-7; 10 bases align to TRBD2. Germline assignment: CDR1 SQVTM and CDR2 ANQGSEA. The CDR3 extends over 17 amino acids. The V segment lost 4 bases and the J segment 2 bases; nucleotides outside the gene matches: 14. CDR3 region: CSVVLHTSGEVPYEQYF. The CDR3, as DNA: TGCAGCGTTGTCCTCCATACTAGCGGGGAGGTTCCCTACGAGCAGTACTTC.

The chain couples TRBV4-1 to TRBJ2-7; 8 bases agree with TRBD1. This CDR3 is 16 amino acids long. The germline gives CDR1 MGHRA, CDR2 YSYEKL. J lost 1 base, V lost 4 bases, and 9 bases had no gene match. As DNA, the CDR3 is TGCGCCAGCAGCCCGAAGGACAGGGCAGGGTCCTACGAGCAGTACTTC. This sequence encodes CASSPKDRAGSYEQYF.

V usage is TRBV7-7 and J usage is TRBJ2-1, with 12 bases identical to TRBD2. This CDR3 region has 15 residues. The V segment lost 5 bases and the J segment 6 bases; nucleotides outside the gene matches: 5. Germline CDR1 SSHAT, CDR2 FNYEAQ (reference sequence). This CDR3 reads CASSPTSGRINEQFF. CDR3 in DNA: TGTGCCAGCAGCCCGACTAGCGGGAGAATCAATGAGCAGTTCTTC.